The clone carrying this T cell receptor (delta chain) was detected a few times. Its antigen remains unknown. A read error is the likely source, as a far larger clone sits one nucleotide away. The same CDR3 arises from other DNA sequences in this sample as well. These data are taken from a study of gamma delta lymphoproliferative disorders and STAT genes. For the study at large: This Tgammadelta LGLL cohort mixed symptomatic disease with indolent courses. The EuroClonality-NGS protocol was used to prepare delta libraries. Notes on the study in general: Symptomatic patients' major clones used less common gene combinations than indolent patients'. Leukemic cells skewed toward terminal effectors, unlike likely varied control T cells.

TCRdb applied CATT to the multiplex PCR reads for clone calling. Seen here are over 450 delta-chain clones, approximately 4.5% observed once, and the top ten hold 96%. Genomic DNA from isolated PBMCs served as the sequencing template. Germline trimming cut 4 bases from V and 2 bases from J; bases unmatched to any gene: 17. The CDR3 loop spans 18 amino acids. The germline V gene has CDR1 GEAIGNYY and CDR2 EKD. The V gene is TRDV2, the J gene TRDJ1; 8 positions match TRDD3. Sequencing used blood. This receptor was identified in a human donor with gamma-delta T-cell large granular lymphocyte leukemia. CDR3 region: CACETVGYGTTVTDKLIF. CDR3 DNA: TGTGCCTGTGAGACGGTGGGATACGGGACGACTGTAACCGATAAACTCATCTTT.